This T cell receptor beta chain was retrieved from a study of T cells in women clearing cervical HPV infection. About the study: Case blood was drawn a median about 23 weeks after lesion detection.

Worth noting for this clone: From the germline J gene comes the end of the CDR3, since the read stops 3 residues before it.

Prevalent HPV16 infections were excluded; only incident single HPV16 infections included. CDR1 is SNHLY and CDR2 is FYNNEI in the germline V gene. This CDR3 is built from 14 residues. Trimming left V 4 bases short and J 6 bases short, with 12 bases between. The protocol was immunoSEQ multiplex PCR, while the TCRdb copy is restricted to in-frame clones and leaves out a portion. Seen in this sample are around 20,000 clones; the ten most common clones hold about 4.6%. The source of this sequence is a woman aged 18 to 75 with a cervical HPV16 infection that either progressed to CIN3+ or cleared (not recorded which). What was sequenced was blood buffy coat. J is TRBJ1-4 and V is TRBV2; a possible D gene is TRBD1 (5 bases). The sequenced CDR3 bases are TGTGCCAGCAGTGCGGGGGGATATTATGAAAAA. As protein: CASSAGGYYEK. The full-length CDR3 reads as CASSAGGYYEKLFF.